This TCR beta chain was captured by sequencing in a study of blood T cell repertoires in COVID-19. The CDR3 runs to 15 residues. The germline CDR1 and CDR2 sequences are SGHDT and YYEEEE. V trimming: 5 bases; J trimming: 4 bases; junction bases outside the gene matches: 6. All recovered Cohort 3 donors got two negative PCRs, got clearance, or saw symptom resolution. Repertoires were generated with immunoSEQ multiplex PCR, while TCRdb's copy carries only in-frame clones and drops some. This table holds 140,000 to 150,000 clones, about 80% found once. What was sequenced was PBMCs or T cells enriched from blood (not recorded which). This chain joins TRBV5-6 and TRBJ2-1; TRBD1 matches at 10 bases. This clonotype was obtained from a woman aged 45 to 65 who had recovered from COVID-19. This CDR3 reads CASSSPGQGYNEQFF. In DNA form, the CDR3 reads TGTGCCAGCAGTTCTCCGGGACAGGGGTACAATGAGCAGTTCTTC.